A selection of T cell receptor beta chains follows, all from one sample in a study of blood T cell repertoires in COVID-19. Profiled with immunoSEQ multiplex PCR; TCRdb holds only in-frame clones, not every one. The sample carries 540,000 or so clones, 85% to 90% recorded once. Sample: peripheral blood. Receptors originate from a woman aged 45-59 years with COVID-19, enrolled during active disease. Each CDR3 is given with its conserved first and last residue. A D gene is named only where the DNA matches it firmly. The size entry is marked missing in some rows and otherwise reads once, few, many or a size class.

j_gene	v_gene	abundance	d_gene	CDR3nt	CDR3aa
TRBJ1-1	TRBV5-6	.	.	TGTGCCAGCAGCTTGGATCTCGGAGGAGGGTTCCACACTGAAGCTTTCTTT	CASSLDLGGGFHTEAFF
TRBJ2-5	TRBV7-9	.	TRBD1	TGTGCCAGCAGGGATGGGACAGGGACCCTTAGGGAGACCCAGTACTTC	CASRDGTGTLRETQYF
TRBJ1-1	TRBV6-1	.	TRBD1	TGTGCCAGCAGTGAGGACAGGGTAAACACTGAAGCTTTCTTT	CASSEDRVNTEAFF
TRBJ2-7	TRBV6-5	.	TRBD1	TGTGCCAGCAGACCTCAGCAGGGGGACGAGCAGTACTTC	CASRPQQGDEQYF
TRBJ2-6	TRBV2	.	.	TGTGCCAGCAGTGACATGGCGGTAGAGTTCTCTGGGGCCAACGTCCTGACTTTC	CASSDMAVEFSGANVLTF
TRBJ1-3	TRBV19	.	.	TGTGCCAGTCGACGGGGGAGCTCTGGAAACACCATATATTTT	CASRRGSSGNTIYF
TRBJ1-1	TRBV19	.	.	TGTGCCAGTAGTATCTGGGGAGCTGAAGCTTTCTTT	CASSIWGAEAFF
TRBJ2-2	TRBV5-6	.	TRBD1	TGTGCCAGCAGCCAAACAGGGGGCTCCGGGGAGCTGTTTTTT	CASSQTGGSGELFF
TRBJ1-2	TRBV5-4	.	TRBD1	TGTGCCAGCAGCTTGGGGGGGACAGTCAGTAACTATGGCTACACCTTC	CASSLGGTVSNYGYTF
TRBJ1-2	TRBV30	.	.	TGTGCCTGTCAGCCAACTGCGGAGGGCTACACCTTC	CACQPTAEGYTF
TRBJ1-6	TRBV4-1	.	TRBD1	TGCGCCAGCAGCTGGACAGGAGATAATTCACCCCTCCACTTT	CASSWTGDNSPLHF
TRBJ2-1	TRBV29-1	.	.	TGCAGCGTTGGGCGGTTAATCGACAATGAGCAGTTCTTC	CSVGRLIDNEQFF
TRBJ1-1	TRBV9	.	TRBD1	TGTGCCAGCAGTAGGACAGGGGGTGGAACTGAAGCTTTCTTT	CASSRTGGGTEAFF
TRBJ2-2	TRBV19	.	TRBD1	TGTGCCAGTAGTACCCGCGGGACAGGCGGGACCGGGGAGCTGTTTTTT	CASSTRGTGGTGELFF
TRBJ1-4	TRBV27	.	TRBD1	TGTGCCACCCATCCGGCCGGAGGGGGCTTTAATGAAAAACTGTTTTTT	CATHPAGGGFNEKLFF
TRBJ1-3	TRBV2	once	TRBD1	TGTGCCAGCAGTTGGGGACAGGGGATAAGTTCCTCTGGAAACACCATATATTTT	CASSWGQGISSSGNTIYF
TRBJ2-1	TRBV5-1	.	TRBD1	TGCGCCAGCAGCCCGACAGGGACCAATGAGCAGTTCTTC	CASSPTGTNEQFF
TRBJ1-2	TRBV14	.	.	TGTGCCAGCAGCCAAGATTTTGCGACAGAGATCTATGGCTACACCTTC	CASSQDFATEIYGYTF
TRBJ1-2	TRBV19	.	TRBD1	TGTGCCAGTAGGGCGGACAGGGGTAACTATGGCTACACCTTC	CASRADRGNYGYTF
TRBJ2-3	TRBV5-4	.	.	TGTGCCAGCAGCTGGAAGGGAGCCCCAGATACGCAGTATTTT	CASSWKGAPDTQYF
TRBJ2-7	TRBV27	.	TRBD1	TGTGCCAGCAGTTTATCTGGGACAGCTGCCTACGAGCAGTACTTC	CASSLSGTAAYEQYF
TRBJ1-1	TRBV10-3	.	.	TGTGCCATCAGTGAGTCACGGTCGAAAGCTTTCTTT	CAISESRSKAFF
TRBJ1-2	TRBV3-1/TRBV3-2	once	.	TGTGCCAGCAGCCAAGATTCATCAGGGGCGCGTGGCTACACCTTC	CASSQDSSGARGYTF
TRBJ1-4	TRBV5-1	.	.	TGCGCCAGCAGCTTGGATGTCGGAAAACTGTTTTTT	CASSLDVGKLFF
TRBJ2-1	TRBV29-1	once	TRBD2	TGCAGCGTTGGGTCTAGCGGGGGGACCTACAATGAGCAGTTCTTC	CSVGSSGGTYNEQFF
TRBJ2-3	TRBV6-5	.	TRBD2	TGTGCCAGCACCTTCGGGACTAGCGGCACAGATACGCAGTATTTT	CASTFGTSGTDTQYF
TRBJ1-1	TRBV27	.	TRBD1	TGTGCCAGCAGTTTAACCCACACAGGGGACGCTTTCTTT	CASSLTHTGDAFF
TRBJ1-1	TRBV19	once	.	TGTGCCAGTAGTATGGCGGTAGGGTCGGGGACTGAAGCTTTCTTT	CASSMAVGSGTEAFF
TRBJ1-4	TRBV30	.	TRBD1	TGTGCCCGCGGAGGGGGCGGCGAAAAACTGTTTTTT	CARGGGGEKLFF
TRBJ1-1	TRBV30	.	TRBD1	TGTGCCTGGAGTTTTACAGGGGGCACTGAAGCTTTCTTT	CAWSFTGGTEAFF
TRBJ2-7	TRBV19	.	.	TGTGCCAGTAGTATCGGGCAGGGGGGTTTCGAGCAGTACTTC	CASSIGQGGFEQYF
TRBJ2-3	TRBV29-1	.	.	TGCAGCGTTGTAAGAGGAAAAGGCACAGATACGCAGTATTTT	CSVVRGKGTDTQYF
TRBJ1-1	TRBV11-2	.	.	TGTGCCAGCAGCTTACGGGGGGCGAACACTGAAGCTTTCTTT	CASSLRGANTEAFF
TRBJ1-1	TRBV5-1	.	TRBD1	TGCGCCAGCAGCTTAGTTACGCGGACAGGGGGACTTACGAACACTGAAGCTTTCTTT	CASSLVTRTGGLTNTEAFF
TRBJ1-1	TRBV12-5	.	.	TGTGCTAGTGGTACCAGTTACAGGGACCCGGACACTGAAGCTTTCTTT	CASGTSYRDPDTEAFF
TRBJ1-1	TRBV7-8	.	.	TGTGCCAGCAGCTTAGGGCCGACACTGAACACTGAAGCTTTCTTT	CASSLGPTLNTEAFF
TRBJ2-3	TRBV11-2	.	TRBD2	TGTGCCAGCAGCCAAGGACTAGCGGGGGCCCATGATACGCAGTATTTT	CASSQGLAGAHDTQYF
TRBJ2-7	TRBV6-5	once	TRBD1	TGTGCCAGCAGTTACTCGACCGGGACAGGCTACGAGCAGTACTTC	CASSYSTGTGYEQYF
TRBJ1-1	TRBV11-2	.	.	TGTGCCAGCAGCTCGGAGGGCAGAATGAACACTGAAGCTTTCTTT	CASSSEGRMNTEAFF
TRBJ1-3	TRBV29-1	.	.	TGCAGCGCCTCCGGCAGGGGAAACACCATATATTTT	CSASGRGNTIYF
TRBJ1-1	TRBV6-5	few	TRBD1	TGTGCCAGCAGCAGGGGGCGCGGAACTGAAGCTTTCTTT	CASSRGRGTEAFF